The entry below gives a single T cell receptor beta chain sequence along with its context. What it recognizes is unknown. Germline V lookup: CDR1 MNHEY, CDR2 SVGAGI. Trimming took off 5 bases at V and 0 bases at J, with 9 bases between the two ends. The CDR3 sequence is 14 residues long. Blood samples were obtained at baseline, cycle 4 day 1, and cycle 7 day 1. The data were taken from a study of OX40 agonist ivuxolimab in advanced cancers. At the level of the study: A history of anti-PD-1, anti-PD-L1 or anti-CTLA-4 therapy was acceptable, and 40% had some. Of the patients, three showed partial responses, one with hepatocellular carcinoma and two with cutaneous melanoma. Study outcomes and limitations: Both blood CD4+ and CD8+ T cells showed clonal growth by week 6 at 0.1 to 3.0 mg/kg.

Sequencing was performed with immunoSEQ multiplex PCR; in TCRdb, only in-frame clones are kept and a portion is missing. Among 85,000 to 95,000 clones listed, 75% to 90% were seen once. This sequence originates from an adult with an advanced solid tumor such as melanoma, head and neck, liver or kidney cancer. The input for sequencing was CD4+ or CD8+ T cells sorted from blood, taken in a trial of the OX40 agonist ivuxolimab. The chain is built from TRBV6-5 and TRBJ2-3; D uncertain. CDR3 in amino acids: CASSQRRSTDTQYF. The CDR3 DNA follows: TGTGCCAGCAGTCAGAGGCGGAGCACAGATACGCAGTATTTT.